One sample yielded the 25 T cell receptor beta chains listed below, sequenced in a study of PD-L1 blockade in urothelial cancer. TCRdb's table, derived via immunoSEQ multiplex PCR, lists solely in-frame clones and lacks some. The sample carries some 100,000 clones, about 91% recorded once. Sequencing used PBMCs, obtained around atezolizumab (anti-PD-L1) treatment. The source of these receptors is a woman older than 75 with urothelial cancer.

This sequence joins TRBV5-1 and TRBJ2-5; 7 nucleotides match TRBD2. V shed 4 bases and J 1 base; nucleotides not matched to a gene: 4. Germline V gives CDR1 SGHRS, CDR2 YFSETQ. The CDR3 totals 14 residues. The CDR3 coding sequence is TGCGCCAGCAGCCGGGGAGGGACCCAAGAGACCCAGTACTTC. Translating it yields CASSRGGTQETQYF.

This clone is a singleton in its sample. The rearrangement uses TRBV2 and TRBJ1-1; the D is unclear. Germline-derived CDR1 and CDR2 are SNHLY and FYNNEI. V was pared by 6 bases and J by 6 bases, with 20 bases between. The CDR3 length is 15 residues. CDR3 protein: CASRVDWTGGAEAFF. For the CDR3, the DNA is TGTGCCAGCAGGGTGGACTGGACCGGTGGCGCTGAAGCTTTCTTT.

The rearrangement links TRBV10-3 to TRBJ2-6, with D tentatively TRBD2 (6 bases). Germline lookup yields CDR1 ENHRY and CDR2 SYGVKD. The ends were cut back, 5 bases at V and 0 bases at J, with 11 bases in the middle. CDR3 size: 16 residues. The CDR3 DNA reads TGTGCCATCAGTACAAATAGCGGCTCTGGGGCCAACGTCCTGACTTTC. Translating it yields CAISTNSGSGANVLTF.

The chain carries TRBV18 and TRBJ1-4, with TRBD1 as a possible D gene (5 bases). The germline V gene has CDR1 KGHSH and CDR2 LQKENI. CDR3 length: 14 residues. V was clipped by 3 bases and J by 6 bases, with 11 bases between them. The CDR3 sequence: CASSPAGRDEKLFF. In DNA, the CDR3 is TGTGCCAGCTCACCGGCAGGGAGGGATGAAAAACTGTTTTTT.

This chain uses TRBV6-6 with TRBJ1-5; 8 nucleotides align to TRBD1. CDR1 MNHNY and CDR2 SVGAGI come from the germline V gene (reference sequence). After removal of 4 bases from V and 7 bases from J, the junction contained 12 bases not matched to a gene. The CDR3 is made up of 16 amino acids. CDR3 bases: TGTGCCAGCAGTTTCGGGAACGCTAACAGGGGGCAGCCCCAGCATTTT. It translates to CASSFGNANRGQPQHF.

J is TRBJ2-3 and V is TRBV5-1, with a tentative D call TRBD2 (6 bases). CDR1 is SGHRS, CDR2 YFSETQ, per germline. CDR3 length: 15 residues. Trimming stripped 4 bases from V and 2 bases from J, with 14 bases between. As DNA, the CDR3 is TGCGCCAGCAGCACGGGCAGCGGGTTCACAGATACGCAGTATTTT. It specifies CASSTGSGFTDTQYF. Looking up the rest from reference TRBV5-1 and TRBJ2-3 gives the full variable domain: KAGVTQTPRYLIKTRGQQVTLSCSPISGHRSVSWYQQTPGQGLQFLFEYFSETQRNKGNFPGRFSGRQFSNSRSEMNVSTLELGDSALYLCASSTGSGFTDTQYFGPGTRLTVL.

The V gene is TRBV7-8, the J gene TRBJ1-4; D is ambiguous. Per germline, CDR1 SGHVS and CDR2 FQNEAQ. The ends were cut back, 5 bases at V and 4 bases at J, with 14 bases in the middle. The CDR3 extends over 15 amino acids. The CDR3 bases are TGTGCCAGCAGCAGAGTCTGGGCCAGTAATGAAAAACTGTTTTTT. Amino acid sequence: CASSRVWASNEKLFF.

The CDR3 nucleotides are TGTGCCAGTAGAGGGACTAGCGGGACGAATGAGCAGTTCTTC. Protein product: CASRGTSGTNEQFF. The V gene is TRBV7-8, the J gene TRBJ2-1, with 13 bases fitting TRBD2. This CDR3 has 14 residues. The germline gives CDR1 SGHVS, CDR2 FQNEAQ. Germline trimming cut 9 bases from V and 7 bases from J; bases unmatched to any gene: 6.

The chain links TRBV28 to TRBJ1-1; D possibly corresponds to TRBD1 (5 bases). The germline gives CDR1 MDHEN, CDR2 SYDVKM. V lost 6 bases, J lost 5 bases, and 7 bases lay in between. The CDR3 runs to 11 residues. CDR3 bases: TGTGCCAGCAGGGACACTACTGAAGCTTTCTTT. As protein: CASRDTTEAFF.

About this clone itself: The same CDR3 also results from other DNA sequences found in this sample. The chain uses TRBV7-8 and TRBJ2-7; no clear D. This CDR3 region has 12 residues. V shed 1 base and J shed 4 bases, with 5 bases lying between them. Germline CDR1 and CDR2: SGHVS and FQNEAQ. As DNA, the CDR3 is TGTGCCAGCAGCTTAGGAGCTTACGAGCAGTACTTC. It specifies CASSLGAYEQYF. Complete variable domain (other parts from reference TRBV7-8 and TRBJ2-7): GAGVSQSPRYKVAKRGQDVALRCDPISGHVSLFWYQQALGQGPEFLTYFQNEAQLDKSGLPSDRFFAERPEGSVSTLKIQRTQQEDSAVYLCASSLGAYEQYFGPGTRLTVT.

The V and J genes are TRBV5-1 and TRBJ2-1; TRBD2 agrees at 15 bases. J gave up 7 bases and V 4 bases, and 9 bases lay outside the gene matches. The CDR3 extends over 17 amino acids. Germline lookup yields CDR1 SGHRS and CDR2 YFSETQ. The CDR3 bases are TGCGCCAGCAGCGGGGGGGGACTAGCGGGAGGACAAAATGAGCAGTTCTTC. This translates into CASSGGGLAGGQNEQFF.

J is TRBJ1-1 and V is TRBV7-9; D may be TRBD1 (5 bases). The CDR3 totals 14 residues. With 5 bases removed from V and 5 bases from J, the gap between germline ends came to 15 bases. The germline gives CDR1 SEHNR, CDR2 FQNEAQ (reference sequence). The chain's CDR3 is CASSDSGGGTEAFF. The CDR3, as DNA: TGTGCCAGCAGCGACTCGGGGGGAGGAACTGAAGCTTTCTTT.

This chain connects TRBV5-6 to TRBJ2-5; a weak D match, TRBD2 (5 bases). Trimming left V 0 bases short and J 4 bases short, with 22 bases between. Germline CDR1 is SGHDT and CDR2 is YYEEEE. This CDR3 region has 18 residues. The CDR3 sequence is CASSLGGSRTRLIETQYF. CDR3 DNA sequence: TGTGCCAGCAGCTTGGGAGGGTCTAGGACTCGGCTCATAGAGACCCAGTACTTC.

The CDR3 bases are TGTGCCAGCAGCCCCCGGGGGGCGGGAGTGGATACGCAGTATTTT. Its protein product is CASSPRGAGVDTQYF. V is TRBV9 and J is TRBJ2-3; TRBD2 might be the D (7 bases). Deletions cut 4 bases from V and 6 bases from J, with 18 bases between. CDR1 is SGDLS and CDR2 is YYNGEE in the germline V gene. This CDR3 is built from 15 residues.

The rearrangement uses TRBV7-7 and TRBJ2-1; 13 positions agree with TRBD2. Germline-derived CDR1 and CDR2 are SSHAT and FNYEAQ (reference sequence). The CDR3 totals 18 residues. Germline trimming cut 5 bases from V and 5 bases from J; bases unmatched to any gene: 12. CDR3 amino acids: CASSLISGGLAGNNEQFF. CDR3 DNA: TGTGCCAGCAGCCTTATTAGTGGGGGACTAGCGGGGAACAATGAGCAGTTCTTC.

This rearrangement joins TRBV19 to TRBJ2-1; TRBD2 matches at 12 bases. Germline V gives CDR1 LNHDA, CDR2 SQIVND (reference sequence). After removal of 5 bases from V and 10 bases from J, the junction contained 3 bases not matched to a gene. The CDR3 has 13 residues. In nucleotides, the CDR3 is TGTGCCAGTAGTGCGGGACTAGCGGGCGAGCAGTTCTTC. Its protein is CASSAGLAGEQFF. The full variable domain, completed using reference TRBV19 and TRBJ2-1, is DGGITQSPKYLFRKEGQNVTLSCEQNLNHDAMYWYRQDPGQGLRLIYYSQIVNDFQKGDIAEGYSVSREKKESFPLTVTSAQKNPTAFYLCASSAGLAGEQFFGPGTRLTVL.

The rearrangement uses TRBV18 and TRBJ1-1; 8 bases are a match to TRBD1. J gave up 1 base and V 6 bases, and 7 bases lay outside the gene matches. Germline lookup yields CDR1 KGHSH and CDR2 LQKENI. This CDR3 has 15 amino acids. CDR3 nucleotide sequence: TGTGCCAGCTCCACTGGACAGGGATCGAACACTGAAGCTTTCTTT. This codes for CASSTGQGSNTEAFF.

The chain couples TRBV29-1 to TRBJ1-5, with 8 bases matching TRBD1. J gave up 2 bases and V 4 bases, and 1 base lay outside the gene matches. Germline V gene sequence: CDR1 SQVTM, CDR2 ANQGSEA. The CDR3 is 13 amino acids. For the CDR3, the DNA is TGCAGCGTTGCAGGGGGCGGCAATCAGCCCCAGCATTTT. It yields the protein CSVAGGGNQPQHF.

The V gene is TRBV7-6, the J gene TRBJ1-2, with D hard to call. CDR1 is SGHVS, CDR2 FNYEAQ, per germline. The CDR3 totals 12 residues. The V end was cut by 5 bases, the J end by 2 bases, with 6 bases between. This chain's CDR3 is CASSGPNYGYTF. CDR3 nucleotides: TGTGCCAGCAGCGGCCCCAACTATGGCTACACCTTC.

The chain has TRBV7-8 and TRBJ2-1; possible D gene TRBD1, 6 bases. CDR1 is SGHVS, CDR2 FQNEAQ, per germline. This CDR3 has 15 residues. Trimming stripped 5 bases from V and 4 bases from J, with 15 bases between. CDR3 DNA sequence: TGTGCCAGCAGCCTAGGGGGAGTTGGTTACAATGAGCAGTTCTTC. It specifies CASSLGGVGYNEQFF.

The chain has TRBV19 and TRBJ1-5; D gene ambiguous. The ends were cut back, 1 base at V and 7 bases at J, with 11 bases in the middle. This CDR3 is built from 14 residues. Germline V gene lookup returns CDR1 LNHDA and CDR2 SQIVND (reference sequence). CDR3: CASSIGERGQPQHF. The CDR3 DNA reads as TGTGCCAGTAGTATAGGTGAGCGAGGCCAGCCCCAGCATTTT. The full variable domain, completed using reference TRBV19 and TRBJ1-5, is DGGITQSPKYLFRKEGQNVTLSCEQNLNHDAMYWYRQDPGQGLRLIYYSQIVNDFQKGDIAEGYSVSREKKESFPLTVTSAQKNPTAFYLCASSIGERGQPQHFGDGTRLSIL.

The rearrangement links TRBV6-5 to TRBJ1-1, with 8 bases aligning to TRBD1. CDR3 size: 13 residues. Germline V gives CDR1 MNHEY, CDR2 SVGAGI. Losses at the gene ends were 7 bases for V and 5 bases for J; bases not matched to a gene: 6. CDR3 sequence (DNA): TGTGCCAGCACTCGGACAGGGTGGACTGAAGCTTTCTTT. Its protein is CASTRTGWTEAFF.

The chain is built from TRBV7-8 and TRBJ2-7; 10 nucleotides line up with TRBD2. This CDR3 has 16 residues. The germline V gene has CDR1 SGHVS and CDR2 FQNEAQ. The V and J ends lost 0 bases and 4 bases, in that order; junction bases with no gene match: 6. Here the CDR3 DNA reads TGTGCCAGCAGCTTAGCGGCGCTAGCGGGAGCTTACGAGCAGTACTTC. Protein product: CASSLAALAGAYEQYF.

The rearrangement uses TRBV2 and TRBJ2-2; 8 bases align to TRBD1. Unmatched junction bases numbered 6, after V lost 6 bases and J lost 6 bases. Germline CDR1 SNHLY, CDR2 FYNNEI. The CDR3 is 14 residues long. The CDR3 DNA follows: TGTGCCAGCAGCTCCCCGACAGGGGCCGGGGAGCTGTTTTTT. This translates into CASSSPTGAGELFF.

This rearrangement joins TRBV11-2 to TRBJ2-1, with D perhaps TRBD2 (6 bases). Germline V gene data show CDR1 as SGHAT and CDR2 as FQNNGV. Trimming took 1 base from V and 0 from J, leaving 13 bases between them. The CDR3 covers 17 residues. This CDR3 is CASSLGTTGVSYNEQFF. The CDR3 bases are TGTGCCAGCAGCTTAGGAACTACGGGAGTCTCCTACAATGAGCAGTTCTTC.